This T cell receptor beta chain was captured in a study of regulatory T cells in long-lasting Graves disease. Worth noting for this clonotype: As yet, its antigen is unknown. One end of the junction fails to match germline, which may point to a read error.

The CDR3 contains 15 residues. Per germline, CDR1 LGHDT and CDR2 YNNKEL (reference sequence). Time point: newly diagnosed GD, antithyroid drugs for less than 3 months. TCR sequences were obtained from RNA taken from PBMCs. Study-wide results and caveats: Patients with persistent disease showed a bias toward TRBV28, TRBJ1-2 and TRBJ2-5. Newly diagnosed patients had higher TCR diversity than persistent Graves' patients did.

Library construction for TCR beta used iRepertoire HTBI primers and Arm-PCR of CDR3 regions. TCRdb passed the multiplex PCR reads through MiXCR, listing each CDR3 protein once. The table shows hundreds of thousands of distinct CDR3 sequences, with less than 20% occurring only once. The sample also formed part of further work on T cells in Graves' hyperthyroidism and ophthalmopathy. That report notes: Most clonotypes that expanded in the thyroid above 0.001 also showed up in blood. Patients with ophthalmopathy were separated from those with stable hyperthyroidism by a 13 V-J model.

This chain uses TRBV3-1 with TRBJ1-6; 9 bases agree with TRBD1. This specimen consisted of peripheral blood mononuclear cells (PBMCs), obtained at new diagnosis, from a patient treated with antithyroid drugs. This TCR was sampled from a woman aged 25 to 39 with Graves disease. The CDR3 loop reads CAGSQSGTGKSPLHF. The CDR3 DNA sequence: TGTGCCGGCAGCCAGTCCGGGACAGGGAAATCACCCCTCCACTTT.